This T cell receptor beta chain was sequenced in a study of blood T cell repertoires in COVID-19. For the study at large: Samples taken during acute and convalescent COVID-19 were collected in the United States, Italy and Spain. T cells, B-cell-depleted T cells, or PBMCs supplied cDNA or gDNA.

Per the authors' pipeline: Estimation of nucleated cell counts was performed using reference gene primer amplification. Using immunoSEQ multiplex PCR, the repertoire was profiled, and TCRdb retains in-frame clones only, with some absent. V and J calls and clone size are given by that table; D and trimming were obtained from the DNA. Of tens of thousands of clones in the sample, about 91% are singletons; the top ten hold roughly 12%. The CDR3 has 14 amino acids. Germline-derived CDR1 and CDR2 are LGHNA and YSLEER. Trimming took 1 base from V and 10 from J, leaving 13 bases between them. This clone was counted a single time.

This chain connects TRBV4-3 to TRBJ1-4, with D tentatively TRBD1 (5 bases). The sample comprised peripheral blood. This receptor was obtained from a man aged 65 to 85 with active or convalescent COVID-19. CDR3 nucleotide sequence: TGCGCCAGCAGCCAAGGCCAGGGTACAGGAAAACTGTTTTTT. Protein product: CASSQGQGTGKLFF.